A selection of T cell receptor beta chains follows, all from one sample in a study of CD8 T cell repertoires and HIV-1 epitope variants. Some clones are missing from TCRdb's copy, which holds only in-frame ones; the method was immunoSEQ multiplex PCR. Of a few thousand clones listed, under 80% were seen once; the top ten hold about 41%. The antigens of these receptors remain unknown. Input material: cultured CD8+ T cells derived from PBMCs. The receptors were sampled from a male donor with HIV. Each CDR3 is given with its conserved first and last residue. D genes are given only for firm matches. Clone size is given for some rows only: seen once, a few or many times, or a class if the clone is expanded.

>18|TRBJ2-1|-|-|TRBV6-1
CASSERRAGTPSYNEQFF
TGTGCCAGCAGTGAAAGGCGGGCCGGGACGCCCTCCTACAATGAGCAGTTCTTC
>17|TRBJ2-5|-|TRBD2|TRBV4-2
CASSQDGVAGAWETQYF
TGTGCCAGCAGCCAAGATGGGGTAGCGGGGGCCTGGGAGACCCAGTACTTC
>17|TRBJ1-3|-|-|TRBV7-8
CASSLPDGGPSGNTIYF
TGTGCCAGCAGTTTACCGGACGGAGGTCCATCTGGAAACACCATATATTTT
>12|TRBJ2-7|-|-|TRBV6-1
CASSEEGRGRYF
TGTGCCAGCAGTGAAGAGGGCAGGGGAAGGTACTTC
>13|TRBJ2-4|-|-|TRBV29-1
CSARDHSKNIQYF
TGCAGCGCACGTGATCACAGCAAAAACATTCAGTACTTC
>14|TRBJ2-2|once|TRBD2|TRBV27
CASSFSGGDGELFF
TGTGCCAGCAGTTTTTCGGGGGGGGACGGGGAGCTGTTTTTT
>15|TRBJ1-2|-|TRBD1|TRBV28
CASSLGGDRVYGYTF
TGTGCCAGCAGCCTAGGGGGAGACAGGGTCTACGGCTACACCTTC
>15|TRBJ2-7|-|TRBD2|TRBV28
CASSFLGGVGHEQYF
TGTGCCAGCAGTTTTCTCGGGGGGGTGGGCCACGAGCAGTACTTC
>15|TRBJ2-1|-|-|TRBV5-4
CASSRQESSYNEQFF
TGTGCCAGCAGCCGACAGGAGAGCTCCTACAATGAGCAGTTCTTC
>14|TRBJ2-7|few|-|TRBV6-1
CASSEARKGYEQYF
TGTGCCAGCAGTGAAGCGCGGAAAGGGTACGAGCAGTACTTC
>18|TRBJ2-2|-|TRBD1|TRBV9
CASSTNTLDRSHTGELFF
TGTGCCAGCAGCACGAACACGCTGGACAGGTCCCACACCGGGGAGCTGTTTTTT
>15|TRBJ2-1|-|-|TRBV19
CASKVQEGIDNEQFF
TGTGCCAGTAAGGTGCAGGAGGGAATAGACAATGAGCAGTTCTTC
>13|TRBJ2-7|-|-|TRBV27
CASSFRPTYEQYF
TGTGCCAGCAGTTTCCGACCGACCTACGAGCAGTACTTC
>14|TRBJ1-2|-|-|TRBV30
CAWSATGALYGYTF
TGTGCCTGGAGTGCGACAGGAGCCCTCTATGGCTACACCTTC
>14|TRBJ2-3|-|TRBD2|TRBV2
CASRLADLTDTQYF
TGTGCCAGCAGACTAGCGGACCTCACAGATACGCAGTATTTT
>17|TRBJ2-6|-|-|TRBV6-1
CAISESLGVSGANVLTF
TGTGCCATCAGTGAGTCTCTGGGGGTATCTGGGGCCAACGTCCTGACTTTC
>13|TRBJ1-2|-|-|TRBV10-3
CAIIIPQGNGYTF
TGTGCCATCATCATTCCACAGGGTAACGGCTACACCTTC
>10|TRBJ2-5|-|-|TRBV5-4
CATPAETQYF
TGTGCCACCCCAGCGGAGACCCAGTACTTC
>12|TRBJ2-7|-|-|TRBV9
CASSPPSYEQYF
TGTGCCAGCAGCCCCCCCTCCTACGAGCAGTACTTC
>14|TRBJ1-5|-|TRBD1|TRBV27
CASSLTGPNQPQHF
TGTGCCAGCAGTTTGACAGGGCCTAATCAGCCCCAGCATTTT
>14|TRBJ1-1|-|-|TRBV21-1
CASSKQGALTEAFF
TGTGCCAGCAGCAAACAGGGGGCGCTCACTGAAGCTTTCTTT
>15|TRBJ2-7|-|TRBD2|TRBV9
CASSVGGSGSYEQYF
TGTGCCAGCAGCGTAGGCGGGAGCGGGTCCTACGAGCAGTACTTC
>13|TRBJ2-1|-|-|TRBV4-1
CASSQDLGNEQFF
TGCGCCAGCAGCCAAGATTTAGGCAATGAGCAGTTCTTC
>15|TRBJ1-2|few|-|TRBV11-2
CASSLVGKENYGYTF
TGTGCCAGCAGCTTAGTAGGTAAAGAAAACTATGGCTACACCTTC